This entry lists 7 T cell receptor beta chains sequenced from one sample in a study of blood T cells in healthy people across ages. A J-beta primer mix and a sample-barcoded 5' primer were used in a second PCR of about 7 to 12 cycles. TCRdb reprocessed the 5' RACE reads with MiXCR, giving one entry per CDR3 protein. The sample has around 800,000 distinct CDR3 sequences; roughly 25% are singletons. These same data were also listed under a study on T cells of mothers and their children.

The sequencing sample was made of blood. The receptors were gathered from a boy aged 5-17 years in good health.

This sequence joins TRBV29-1 and TRBJ2-5, with 8 bases aligning to TRBD2. The CDR3 length is 15 residues. Germline CDR1 and CDR2: SQVTM and ANQGSEA. V lost 1 base, J lost 2 bases, and 6 bases stayed unmatched. The CDR3 loop is CSVEVLAVRQETQYF. Written as DNA, the CDR3 is TGCAGCGTTGAAGTACTAGCGGTCAGGCAAGAGACCCAGTACTTC.

V gene TRBV20-1 combines with J gene TRBJ2-5; D may be TRBD1 (5 bases). The CDR3 runs to 15 residues. The V end was cut by 1 base, the J end by 2 bases, with 14 bases between. Germline CDR1 DFQATT, CDR2 SNEGSKA (reference sequence). CDR3 in amino acids: CSARGLDRAQETQYF. In DNA form, the CDR3 reads TGCAGTGCTAGAGGTCTAGACAGAGCGCAAGAGACCCAGTACTTC.

This rearrangement joins TRBV21-1 to TRBJ2-1; TRBD2, the table's D call, was not compared with the DNA. TRBV21-1 is classified as a pseudogene. The CDR3 is made up of 20 amino acids. The CDR3 here is CASSTTTSGGLKSSYNEQFF. The CDR3 nucleotides are TGTGCCAGCAGCACCACTACTAGCGGGGGCCTTAAAAGCTCCTACAATGAGCAGTTCTTC.

The chain is built from TRBV7-9 and TRBJ2-7, with D possibly matching TRBD2 (5 bases). CDR1 and CDR2 (germline): SEHNR, FQNEAQ (reference sequence). CDR3 length: 16 amino acids. Trimming left V 6 bases short and J 0 bases short, with 18 bases between. CDR3 nucleotides: TGTGCCAGCAGTTCCGATCTCGGGGTCGACTCCTACGAGCAGTACTTC. Encoded protein: CASSSDLGVDSYEQYF.

As to this clonotype: This may come from a read error, since a much larger clone is one base off. The chain couples TRBV29-1 to TRBJ2-3, with D perhaps assigned TRBD1 or TRBD2 (5 bases each). V dropped 3 bases and J dropped 1 base, with 5 bases sitting between them. This CDR3 region has 12 residues. Germline V gene lookup returns CDR1 SQVTM and CDR2 ANQGSEA. The CDR3 loop is CSVEGGTDTQYF. The CDR3 DNA follows: TGCAGCGTTGAGGGGGGCACAGATACGCAGTATTTT.

This chain's CDR3 is CASNLTVFSGANVLTF. The CDR3 DNA sequence: TGTGCCAGCAACCTGACAGTTTTCTCTGGGGCCAACGTCCTGACTTTC. The rearrangement uses TRBV2 and TRBJ2-6; TRBD1 might be the D (5 bases). The CDR3 has 16 residues. The V gene lost 7 bases and the J gene lost 0 bases, with 13 bases spanning the gap. CDR1 and CDR2 (germline): SNHLY, FYNNEI.

This clonotype was counted only a few times. The chain couples TRBV24-1 to TRBJ2-3, with 9 bases that match TRBD2. V dropped 7 bases and J dropped 4; count of bases not matched to a gene: 14. There are 17 residues in the CDR3. Germline CDR1 is KGHDR and CDR2 is SFDVKD. CDR3 DNA: TGTGCCACCAGCTCAACCCAGACTAGCGGAGTGGCAGATACGCAGTATTTT. It translates to CATSSTQTSGVADTQYF.